Each of the 6 T cell receptor beta chains below was sequenced from the same sample in a study of CD8+CD57+ T cells in acquired aplastic anemia. The study profiled TCR beta VDJ and CDR3 using genomic DNA as template. TCRdb re-analysed the reads in MiXCR, keeping a single row per CDR3 protein. The data show just over 150,000 distinct CDR3 sequences, 40% to 60% seen once. Those patients picked for sequencing had displayed CD8+CD57+ cell expansion on flow cytometry. Sequencing was performed on sorted CD4+, CD8+, or CD8+CD57+ T cells (not recorded which) from PBMCs. The receptors were gathered from a human donor with aplastic anemia.

With regard to this clonotype: At one end the junction does not follow the germline gene, possibly because of a read error. The chain uses TRBV7-3 and TRBJ2-7; the D gene could be TRBD1 or TRBD2 (5 bases each). The CDR3 loop spans 20 amino acids. Germline V CDR1 and CDR2: SGHTA, FQGTGA. The CDR3 DNA reads TGTTCCAGCAGCTTAAATGAGGGAACCAGGGCTCCGTCAAACTTTTACGAGCAGTACTTC. Its protein is CSSSLNEGTRAPSNFYEQYF.

Details on this clonotype: A much larger clone is a single base away; this may be a read error. V is TRBV2 and J is TRBJ2-4, with D possibly matching TRBD1 (6 bases). This CDR3 spans 13 amino acids. The germline gives CDR1 SNHLY, CDR2 FYNNEI. Trimming cost V 11 bases and J 9 bases, with 20 bases left between them. The CDR3 nucleotides read TGTGCCGGCCGGCACAGGGTATTGAGCATTCAGTACTTC. Residues: CAGRHRVLSIQYF.

The rearrangement joins TRBV24-1 to TRBJ2-1, with D maybe TRBD2 (6 bases). The CDR3 runs to 14 residues. Per germline, CDR1 KGHDR and CDR2 SFDVKD. The V end lost 4 bases, the J end lost 7 bases, and 13 bases lay between the germline ends. CDR3: CATSDPGSGNEQFF. The CDR3 nucleotides read TGTGCCACCAGTGACCCCGGGAGTGGGAATGAGCAGTTCTTC.

This clonotype was observed at least ten times. The chain recombines TRBV29-1 with TRBJ2-2, with D uncertain. The CDR3 spans 12 residues. The ends were cut back, 7 bases at V and 7 bases at J, with 13 bases in the middle. Per the germline V gene, CDR1 is SQVTM and CDR2 is ANQGSEA. The CDR3 reads CSGWSGNGELFF. CDR3 in DNA: TGCAGCGGCTGGAGTGGGAACGGGGAGCTGTTTTTT.

This chain connects TRBV27 to TRBJ1-6; TRBD1 is a possible D gene (5 bases). The CDR3 is 17 residues long. Germline CDR1 and CDR2: MNHEY and SMNVEV (reference sequence). Trimming shortened V by 6 bases and J by 0 bases, and 15 bases separated the two germline ends. CDR3 sequence (DNA): TGTGCCAGCAGCCCCGTCACGGGGGACTCCTATAATTCACCCCTCCACTTT. Translated: CASSPVTGDSYNSPLHF.

As regards this clonotype: This clone may be a read error of a much larger clone one base away. V gene TRBV4-2 combines with J gene TRBJ2-3; 12 positions agree with TRBD2. With 2 bases clipped from V and 8 bases from J, the junction kept 5 bases outside the gene matches. The CDR3 has 15 amino acids. Germline CDR1 reads LGHNA; CDR2 reads YNFKEQ. CDR3 protein: CASSQTLAGGGTQYF. Here the CDR3 DNA reads TGTGCCAGCAGCCAAACCCTAGCGGGAGGGGGTACGCAGTATTTT.